The source of this TCR beta chain is a study of cytomegalovirus exposure and HLA in healthy donors. Study observations and caveats: Accurate HLA-A and HLA-B prediction from TCR beta sequences was reported for most subjects. In a later analysis, the majority of CMV-associated beta chains seemingly showed HLA restriction. With later analysis, a missense DCLRE1C variant became linked to TCR beta V- and J-gene trimming.

With respect to this clone: The antigen is not known.

PCR used 60 Vbeta primers and 13 Jbeta primers. TCRdb's table, derived via immunoSEQ multiplex PCR, lists solely in-frame clones and lacks some. The sample yields roughly 130,000 clones, approximately 70% seen once. Sequencing was done on a sample of PBMCs. This receptor was taken from a man aged 18 to 30 in good health and CMV-seronegative.

The CDR3 nucleotides are TGTGCCAGCAGTTGGGACAGGGGGATGGATGAGCAGTTCTTC. Translation: CASSWDRGMDEQFF. The rearrangement joins TRBV28 to TRBJ2-1; 11 bases align to TRBD1. The germline CDR1 and CDR2 sequences are MDHEN and SYDVKM. This CDR3 spans 14 amino acids. V was pared by 4 bases and J by 8 bases, with 4 bases of the junction left unmatched.